The 29 T cell receptor beta chains given below trace back to one sample, sequenced in a study of blood T cell repertoires in COVID-19. Data came from immunoSEQ multiplex PCR; TCRdb stores just in-frame clones and leaves some out. Here the sample spans more than 150,000 clones, about four fifths being singletons. Sequenced material: peripheral blood. The receptors shown here come from a woman of 80 years or more with COVID-19, enrolled during active disease.

The chain couples TRBV5-6 to TRBJ2-2; TRBD2 agrees at 11 bases. Germline CDR1 and CDR2: SGHDT and YYEEEE. V trimming: 4 bases; J trimming: 6 bases; junction bases outside the gene matches: 14. The CDR3 is 18 amino acids. CDR3 residues: CASSRIGTSGYVPGELFF. CDR3 sequence (DNA): TGTGCCAGCAGCCGTATCGGGACTAGCGGTTACGTCCCCGGGGAGCTGTTTTTT.

This clone has only one observation. The V gene is TRBV5-4, the J gene TRBJ2-3; tentative D call: TRBD1 (6 bases). Per germline, CDR1 SGHNT and CDR2 YYREEE (reference sequence). V was shortened by 3 bases and J by 4 bases, with 9 bases between the two germline ends. This CDR3 contains 13 residues. The CDR3 loop is CASSWSGADTQYF. The CDR3 DNA reads as TGTGCCAGCAGCTGGTCAGGGGCAGATACGCAGTATTTT.

This chain links TRBV25-1 with TRBJ1-2; 9 bases map to TRBD1. Trimming took 0 bases from V and 7 from J; bases not matched to a gene: 9. Germline V gene sequence: CDR1 MGHDK, CDR2 SYGVNS. The CDR3 spans 16 residues. This chain's CDR3 is CASSEYRDRELRGYTF. DNA of the CDR3: TGTGCCAGCAGTGAATATCGGGACAGGGAGTTGCGTGGCTACACCTTC.

In this sample, this clone turned up once. The V and J genes are TRBV6-5 and TRBJ1-5; 7 nucleotides match TRBD1. Germline values: CDR1 MNHEY, CDR2 SVGAGI. V dropped 6 bases and J dropped 4; count of bases not matched to a gene: 6. There are 14 residues in the CDR3. The CDR3: CASSGAGGNQPQHF. CDR3 sequence (DNA): TGTGCCAGCAGCGGCGCAGGGGGAAATCAGCCCCAGCATTTT.

CDR3 region: CAWSWRGGSGQAFF. CDR3 DNA sequence: TGTGCCTGGAGCTGGAGGGGTGGGTCTGGACAAGCTTTCTTT. The rearrangement uses TRBV30 and TRBJ1-1, with a possible D match to TRBD1 (5 bases). Germline lookup yields CDR1 GTSNPN and CDR2 SVGIG (reference sequence). The ends were cut back, 3 bases at V and 9 bases at J, with 20 bases in the middle. CDR3 length equals 14 residues.

The gene calls are TRBV5-4 and TRBJ2-2; 8 nucleotides line up with TRBD2. The CDR3 covers 16 residues. The germline V gene encodes CDR1 SGHNT and CDR2 YYREEE (reference sequence). Unmatched junction bases numbered 8, after V lost 7 bases and J lost 0 bases. DNA for the CDR3: TGTGCCAGCGGATCCGGGGGGGGCCCGAACACCGGGGAGCTGTTTTTT. Its translation: CASGSGGGPNTGELFF. Using reference TRBV5-4 and TRBJ2-2 for the parts outside the CDR3, the full variable domain is ETGVTQSPTHLIKTRGQQVTLRCSSQSGHNTVSWYQQALGQGPQFIFQYYREEENGRGNFPPRFSGLQFPNYSSELNVNALELDDSALYLCASGSGGGPNTGELFFGEGSRLTVL.

The chain uses TRBV28 and TRBJ2-7; 9 bases agree with TRBD2. V was clipped by 10 bases and J by 2 bases; unmatched bases: 6. Germline loops: CDR1 MDHEN, CDR2 SYDVKM. The CDR3 runs to 13 residues. The CDR3 spells CATNSGSPYEQYF. The CDR3 DNA reads as TGTGCCACGAATAGCGGGAGTCCCTACGAGCAGTACTTC.

This clone was detected many times. The V gene is TRBV7-6, the J gene TRBJ1-3; D perhaps matches TRBD1 (6 bases). The CDR3 extends over 15 amino acids. Trimming took off 4 bases at V and 2 bases at J, with 12 bases between the two ends. The germline CDR1 and CDR2 sequences are SGHVS and FNYEAQ. CDR3 sequence: CASSWGQGAGNTIYF. In DNA form, the CDR3 reads TGTGCCAGCAGCTGGGGGCAGGGAGCTGGAAACACCATATATTTT. The full variable domain, in which reference TRBV7-6 and TRBJ1-3 provide the parts outside the CDR3, is GAGVSQSPRYKVTKRGQDVALRCDPISGHVSLYWYRQALGQGPEFLTYFNYEAQQDKSGLPNDRFSAERPEGSISTLTIQRTEQRDSAMYRCASSWGQGAGNTIYFGEGSWLTVV.

The rearrangement joins TRBV19 to TRBJ1-2; 7 bases align to TRBD1. CDR1 is LNHDA and CDR2 is SQIVND in the germline V gene (reference sequence). The CDR3 contains 14 residues. The trim removed 5 bases at V and 7 bases at J, leaving 10 bases unmatched. DNA of the CDR3: TGTGCCAGTAGTCCGCAGGGGGTCACGTTTGGCTACACCTTC. It specifies CASSPQGVTFGYTF.

The chain couples TRBV24-1 to TRBJ2-1; 10 nucleotides agree with TRBD2. The germline V gene encodes CDR1 KGHDR and CDR2 SFDVKD. CDR3 length equals 16 residues. The V gene end was trimmed by 4 bases and the J gene end by 6 bases; junction bases not matched to a gene: 8. This CDR3 is CATSDPSGGSTNEQFF. In DNA, the CDR3 is TGTGCCACCAGTGACCCTAGCGGGGGCTCCACCAATGAGCAGTTCTTC.

Only a few counts were recorded for this clone. CDR3 amino acids: CASSFLASNTEAFF. The CDR3, as DNA: TGTGCCAGCAGCTTTTTGGCTTCGAACACTGAAGCTTTCTTT. This sequence joins TRBV13 and TRBJ1-1; D is undetermined. The CDR3 is 14 residues long. Germline V gene data show CDR1 as PRHDT and CDR2 as FYEKMQ (reference sequence). V was cut by 3 bases and J by 1 base, with 9 bases left in between.

CDR3 sequence (DNA): TGTGCCAGCTCACCGGGAGGCCAGGATCATGGCTACACCTTC. Residues: CASSPGGQDHGYTF. The chain is built from TRBV18 and TRBJ1-2, with unresolved D. The germline V and J ends were trimmed by 3 bases and 6 bases, with 14 bases remaining between them. Germline assignment: CDR1 KGHSH and CDR2 LQKENI. This CDR3 contains 14 residues.

The rearrangement links TRBV5-1 to TRBJ2-5, with TRBD2 matching over 7 bases. The germline gives CDR1 SGHRS, CDR2 YFSETQ. Trimming at V came to 1 base and at J to 3 bases, leaving 6 bases not matched to a gene. The CDR3 is 15 amino acids. CDR3 nucleotide sequence: TGCGCCAGCAGCTTGATGCTAGCGGATGAAGAGACCCAGTACTTC. This gives the protein CASSLMLADEETQYF.

The rearrangement joins TRBV11-3 to TRBJ2-1; D is perhaps TRBD2 (5 bases). The CDR3 is 19 residues long. CDR1 and CDR2 (germline): SGHNT, YENEEA. Trimming removed 1 base at V and 1 base at J, with 20 bases between. DNA for the CDR3: TGTGCCAGCAGCTTAGGATTTTTCACCGGGGTTCAGTCCTACAATGAGCAGTTCTTC. Encoded protein: CASSLGFFTGVQSYNEQFF.

The rearrangement joins TRBV5-5 to TRBJ1-4, with D unresolved. The CDR3 spans 16 residues. CDR1 and CDR2 from the germline V gene are SGHKS and YYEKEE (reference sequence). The ends were cut back, 6 bases at V and 0 bases at J, with 15 bases in the middle. The CDR3 nucleotides are TGTGCCAGCAAACTAGGACGGTCCGCAACTAATGAAAAACTGTTTTTT. It encodes CASKLGRSATNEKLFF.

The rearrangement joins TRBV6-5 to TRBJ2-2; TRBD1 might be the D (6 bases). V lost 4 bases, J lost 1 base, and 7 bases lay in between. Looked up from germline, CDR1 is MNHEY and CDR2 is SVGAGI. The CDR3 runs to 14 residues. The CDR3 spells CASSWDKNTGELFF. DNA of the CDR3: TGTGCCAGCAGTTGGGACAAGAACACCGGGGAGCTGTTTTTT.

The CDR3 reads CASSGTGVWGQPQHF. The CDR3, as DNA: TGTGCCAGCAGCGGGACAGGGGTTTGGGGTCAGCCCCAGCATTTT. This sequence joins TRBV2 and TRBJ1-5; 10 bases are a match to TRBD1. CDR1 SNHLY and CDR2 FYNNEI come from the germline V gene. The CDR3 covers 15 residues. V gave up 6 bases and J gave up 6 bases; unmatched junction bases: 8.

The CDR3 DNA reads as TGTGCCAGTATAGGACAGCTTTACTATGGCTACACCTTC. Protein sequence: CASIGQLYYGYTF. V gene TRBV19 combines with J gene TRBJ1-2; tentative D call: TRBD1 (6 bases). Germline V gene lookup returns CDR1 LNHDA and CDR2 SQIVND (reference sequence). The CDR3 extends over 13 amino acids. Trimming removed 7 bases from V and 3 bases from J, with 12 bases in between.

The V and J genes are TRBV3-1 (or the pseudogene TRBV3-2) and TRBJ2-3; 8 bases are shared with TRBD2. V trimming: 4 bases; J trimming: 2 bases; junction bases outside the gene matches: 14. Germline V gives CDR1 LGHDT, CDR2 YNNKEL (reference sequence). CDR3 length: 18 residues. The CDR3 protein is CASSLWGAGGPHTDTQYF. The CDR3, as DNA: TGTGCCAGCAGCCTCTGGGGGGCGGGAGGCCCCCACACAGATACGCAGTATTTT.

This rearrangement joins TRBV27 to TRBJ1-4; 12 positions match TRBD1. The V segment lost 2 bases and the J segment 11 bases; nucleotides outside the gene matches: 3. The CDR3 extends over 14 amino acids. Germline loops: CDR1 MNHEY, CDR2 SMNVEV (reference sequence). CDR3 in DNA: TGTGCCAGCAGTTTAGGGACAGGGGGCGGGAAACTGTTTTTT. Translated, it gives CASSLGTGGGKLFF.

The V gene is TRBV5-1, the J gene TRBJ1-2; D not resolved. CDR3 length: 12 amino acids. Per the germline V gene, CDR1 is SGHRS and CDR2 is YFSETQ. V was shortened by 5 bases and J by 7 bases, with 12 bases between the two germline ends. CDR3 bases: TGCGCCAGCAGGGCCGAAATTGGTGGCTACACCTTC. Translation gives CASRAEIGGYTF.

This chain joins TRBV18 and TRBJ2-7, with 7 bases identical to TRBD1. The ends lost 5 bases at V and 3 bases at J; junction bases unmatched: 7. The CDR3 extends over 14 amino acids. From germline, CDR1 is KGHSH and CDR2 LQKENI. CDR3 coding DNA: TGTGCCAGCTCATCCTCCTGGGACAGCTACGAGCAGTACTTC. Translating it yields CASSSSWDSYEQYF.

This chain links TRBV28 with TRBJ1-6; possible D gene TRBD1, 6 bases. V lost 6 bases and J 0 bases, leaving 15 bases between the germline ends. Germline V gene sequence: CDR1 MDHEN, CDR2 SYDVKM. The CDR3 has 17 residues. The CDR3 DNA reads TGTGCCAGCAGCCAAAGGGGGGGGAGCTCCTATAATTCACCCCTCCACTTT. Its translation is CASSQRGGSSYNSPLHF.

The chain joins TRBV4-1 to TRBJ1-2, with D hard to call. This CDR3 is built from 13 residues. V shed 2 bases and J shed 2 bases, with 6 bases lying between them. Germline V gives CDR1 MGHRA, CDR2 YSYEKL. In nucleotides, the CDR3 is TGCGCCAGCAGCCAACCCCAGAACTATGGCTACACCTTC. Amino acids: CASSQPQNYGYTF.

The table lists this clone with a count of one. V gene TRBV23-1 combines with J gene TRBJ2-1, with no clear D. TRBV23-1 is noted as an ORF with a role that remains uncertain. V was pared by 2 bases and J by 7 bases, with 3 bases between. The CDR3 spans 11 residues. The CDR3 DNA is TGCGCCAGCAGTCAACTTAATGAGCAGTTCTTC. Translated: CASSQLNEQFF.

V and J are TRBV19 and TRBJ1-2; 9 bases line up with TRBD1. The V segment lost 2 bases and the J segment 4 bases; nucleotides outside the gene matches: 5. Germline V lookup: CDR1 LNHDA, CDR2 SQIVND (reference sequence). The CDR3 sequence is 15 residues long. The CDR3 DNA follows: TGTGCCAGTAGTATACCTGGACAGGGGTCCTATGGCTACACCTTC. As protein: CASSIPGQGSYGYTF.

The chain joins TRBV6-5 to TRBJ2-7; the D gene is possibly TRBD1 (5 bases). This CDR3 spans 14 amino acids. Trimming removed 6 bases from V and 0 bases from J, with 12 bases in between. Germline lookup yields CDR1 MNHEY and CDR2 SVGAGI. The CDR3 loop is CASRTTEGSYEQYF. CDR3 nucleotides: TGTGCCAGCAGGACGACAGAAGGCTCCTACGAGCAGTACTTC.

The J gene is TRBJ2-7, the V gene TRBV18; TRBD1 is a possible D gene (5 bases). Germline V gene lookup returns CDR1 KGHSH and CDR2 LQKENI. The CDR3 sequence is 14 residues long. V lost 2 bases and J lost 1, with 9 bases in between. The CDR3: CASSPVRQSYEQYF. Here the CDR3 DNA reads TGTGCCAGCTCACCAGTGAGACAGTCCTACGAGCAGTACTTC. Full variable domain (remainder filled in from reference TRBV18 and TRBJ2-7): NAGVMQNPRHLVRRRGQEARLRCSPMKGHSHVYWYRQLPEEGLKFMVYLQKENIIDESGMPKERFSAEFPKEGPSILRIQQVVRGDSAAYFCASSPVRQSYEQYFGPGTRLTVT.

The V gene is TRBV4-1, the J gene TRBJ1-2; D ambiguous. The CDR3 runs to 16 residues. Germline lookup yields CDR1 MGHRA and CDR2 YSYEKL. With 1 base removed from V and 2 bases from J, the gap between germline ends came to 14 bases. This CDR3 reads CASSQGPFTGNYGYTF. In DNA, the CDR3 is TGCGCCAGCAGCCAAGGTCCCTTTACGGGGAACTATGGCTACACCTTC.